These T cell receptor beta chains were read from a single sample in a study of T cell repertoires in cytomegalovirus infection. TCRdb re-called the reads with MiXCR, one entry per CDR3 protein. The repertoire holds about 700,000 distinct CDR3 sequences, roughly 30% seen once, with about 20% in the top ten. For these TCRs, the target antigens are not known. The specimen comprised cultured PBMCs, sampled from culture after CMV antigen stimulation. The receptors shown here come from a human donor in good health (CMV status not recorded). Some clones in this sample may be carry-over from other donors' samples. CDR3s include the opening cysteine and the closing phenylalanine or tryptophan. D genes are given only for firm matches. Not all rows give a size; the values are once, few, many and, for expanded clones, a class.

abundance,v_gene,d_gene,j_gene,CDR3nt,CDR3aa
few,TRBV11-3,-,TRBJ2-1,TGTGCCAGCAGCTTTGAAGGCGGAAAGAATGAGCAGTTCTTC,CASSFEGGKNEQFF
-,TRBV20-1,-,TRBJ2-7,TGCAGTGCTAGAGATGGGTGTTTACCATATGTCGGGGATTCCTACGAGCAGTACTTC,CSARDGCLPYVGDSYEQYF
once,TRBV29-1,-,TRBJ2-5,TGCAGCGTCCTCCGAGAGACCCAGTACTTC,CSVLRETQYF
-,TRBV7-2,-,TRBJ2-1,TGTGCCAGCAGCTTAGTTTACGGAGGCAATGAGCAGTTCTTC,CASSLVYGGNEQFF
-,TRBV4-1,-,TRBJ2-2,TGCGCCAGCAGCCAAGTGGGGGTGGCCGGGGAGCTGTTTTTT,CASSQVGVAGELFF
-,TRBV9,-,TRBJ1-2,TGTGCCAGCAGCGTAGGGACTGGGAACTATGGCTACACCTTC,CASSVGTGNYGYTF
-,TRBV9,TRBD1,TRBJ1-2,TGTGCCAGCAGTGAGGACAGGGGCGGTGGCTACACCTTC,CASSEDRGGGYTF
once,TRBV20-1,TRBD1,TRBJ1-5,TGCAGTGCTCCCGCAGGGGGTTACAATCAGCCCCAGCATTTT,CSAPAGGYNQPQHF
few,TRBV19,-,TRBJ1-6,TGTGCCAGTAGTATACCGCCGCCTTCACCCCTCCACTTT,CASSIPPPSPLHF
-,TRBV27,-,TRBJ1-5,TGTGCCAGCAAAATCCAGATGTATAGCAATCAGCCCCAGCATTTT,CASKIQMYSNQPQHF
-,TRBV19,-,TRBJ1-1,TGTGCCAGTAGAGCGGCAGGGCGAACTGAAGCTTTCTTT,CASRAAGRTEAFF
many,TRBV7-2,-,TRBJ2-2,TGTGCCAGCAGCTTAACCCCCATCGCAGGGTTGAACACCGGGGAGCTGTTTTTT,CASSLTPIAGLNTGELFF
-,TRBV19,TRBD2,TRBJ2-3,TGTGCCAGTCGTCCGGGACTAAGCACAGATACGCAGTATTTT,CASRPGLSTDTQYF
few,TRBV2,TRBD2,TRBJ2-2,TGTGCCAGCAGGGTACTAGCGGACACCGGGGAGCTGTTTTTT,CASRVLADTGELFF
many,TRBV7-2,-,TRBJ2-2,TGTGCCAGCATACCCGGACCCTCCCGGGGCACCGGGGAGCTGTTTTTT,CASIPGPSRGTGELFF